The 27 T cell receptor beta chains listed next were all sequenced from one sample in a study of cytomegalovirus exposure and HLA in healthy donors. A multiplex PCR was run with 60 Vbeta primers and 13 Jbeta primers. This table comes from immunoSEQ multiplex PCR, and its TCRdb copy is limited to in-frame clones, with some not included. Here the sample spans roughly 120,000 clones, over 75% being singletons. Specimen: PBMCs. These receptors originate from a woman between 18 and 29 years old in good health and CMV-seronegative.

The sample holds a few counts of this clone. The chain is built from TRBV11-2 and TRBJ2-1; weak D call: TRBD2 (6 bases). V was clipped by 1 base and J by 5 bases, with 18 bases between them. The CDR3 extends over 17 amino acids. Germline V gene sequence: CDR1 SGHAT, CDR2 FQNNGV. CDR3 nucleotides: TGTGCCAGCAGCTTAGTAATACGCGGGAAAGTAAACAATGAGCAGTTCTTC. Protein sequence: CASSLVIRGKVNNEQFF. The full variable domain, its missing parts supplied by reference TRBV11-2 and TRBJ2-1, is EAGVAQSPRYKIIEKRQSVAFWCNPISGHATLYWYQQILGQGPKLLIQFQNNGVVDDSQLPKDRFSAERLKGVDSTLKIQPAKLEDSAVYLCASSLVIRGKVNNEQFFGPGTRLTVL.

Regarding this clone: The junction and the germline gene differ at one end; a read error may be behind it. This chain joins TRBV11-2 and TRBJ1-2; 7 nucleotides agree with TRBD1. Germline V gene lookup returns CDR1 SGHAT and CDR2 FQNNGV. The CDR3 sequence is 12 residues long. The CDR3 is CASSPGSGGGDF. The CDR3 DNA reads TGTGCCAGCAGCCCAGGGTCAGGGGGTGGGGACTTC.

The table lists this clone with a few counts. The chain couples TRBV4-3 to TRBJ2-1; 10 bases fit TRBD2. The CDR3 contains 16 residues. With V trimmed by 4 bases and J by 6 bases, 9 bases remained unmatched. The germline V gene has CDR1 LGHNA and CDR2 YSLEER. CDR3 sequence: CASSPYQSGGGNEQFF. CDR3 in DNA: TGCGCCAGCAGCCCATATCAAAGCGGGGGGGGCAATGAGCAGTTCTTC.

The J gene is TRBJ1-2, the V gene TRBV30; D is unclear. Germline CDR1 is GTSNPN and CDR2 is SVGIG (reference sequence). The V and J ends lost 0 bases and 8 bases respectively, with 19 bases between them. The CDR3 has 15 amino acids. The chain's CDR3 is CAWSVRGSPPWGYTF. The CDR3 DNA is TGTGCCTGGAGTGTACGAGGCAGCCCACCGTGGGGCTACACCTTC.

The chain couples TRBV7-2 to TRBJ2-7; possibly TRBD2 for D (5 bases). The CDR3 loop spans 13 amino acids. The germline gives CDR1 SGHTA, CDR2 FQGNSA. Trimming left V 1 base short and J 10 bases short, with 14 bases between. The CDR3 DNA sequence: TGTGCCAGCAGCTTAGATGGGTTGGACTCTCAGTACTTC. Translating it yields CASSLDGLDSQYF.

CDR3 sequence (DNA): TGTGCCAGCAGTTCCGGGGCAGCGGGTTACAATGAGCAGTTCTTC. This gives the protein CASSSGAAGYNEQFF. The rearrangement joins TRBV27 to TRBJ2-1; perhaps TRBD2 as D (6 bases). CDR1 is MNHEY, CDR2 SMNVEV, per germline (reference sequence). Trimming pared 4 bases from V and 4 bases from J, leaving 14 bases between. CDR3 length: 15 amino acids.

The chain uses TRBV4-1 and TRBJ1-1, with TRBD1 matching over 8 bases. This CDR3 is 15 amino acids long. Per the germline V gene, CDR1 is MGHRA and CDR2 is YSYEKL. V lost 0 bases, J lost 12 bases, and 12 bases stayed unmatched. The CDR3, as DNA: TGCGCCAGCAGCCAAGATCCTCGGCAGGGGGCGGATACTTTCTTT. Protein: CASSQDPRQGADTFF.

The CDR3 loop reads CASSALAAEQFF. The CDR3 nucleotides are TGTGCCAGCAGTGCCCTAGCGGCTGAGCAGTTCTTC. V gene TRBV27 combines with J gene TRBJ2-1; the match to TRBD2 covers 7 bases. The CDR3 loop spans 12 amino acids. After removal of 5 bases from V and 9 bases from J, the junction contained 4 bases not matched to a gene. The germline CDR1 and CDR2 sequences are MNHEY and SMNVEV (reference sequence).

This chain connects TRBV7-2 to TRBJ1-5, with TRBD1 identical over 7 bases. This CDR3 is built from 14 residues. Looked up from germline, CDR1 is SGHTA and CDR2 is FQGNSA. V trimming: 3 bases; J trimming: 3 bases; junction bases outside the gene matches: 2. This CDR3 reads CASSFTGDNQPQHF. The CDR3 DNA reads as TGTGCCAGCAGCTTCACAGGGGACAATCAGCCCCAGCATTTT.

This rearrangement joins TRBV4-1 to TRBJ2-2, with 7 bases identical to TRBD2. This CDR3 contains 14 residues. Germline loops: CDR1 MGHRA, CDR2 YSYEKL. V was pared by 6 bases and J by 4 bases, with 5 bases of the junction left unmatched. In DNA form, the CDR3 reads TGCGCCAGCAGAGCGGGATCCAGCACCGGGGAGCTGTTTTTT. Translating it yields CASRAGSSTGELFF.

The chain links TRBV6-1 to TRBJ1-6; no clear D. This CDR3 contains 14 residues. Germline V CDR1 and CDR2: MNHNS, SASEGT. The V end lost 6 bases, the J end lost 0 bases, and 6 bases lay between the germline ends. The CDR3 is CASRTDSYNSPLHF. CDR3 coding DNA: TGTGCCAGCAGGACTGACTCCTATAATTCACCCCTCCACTTT.

V and J are TRBV2 and TRBJ1-5; D remains unclear. Deletions cut 4 bases from V and 4 bases from J, with 11 bases between. The germline V gene encodes CDR1 SNHLY and CDR2 FYNNEI. This CDR3 has 14 amino acids. The chain's CDR3 is CASSVETGNQPQHF. DNA for the CDR3: TGTGCCAGCAGTGTAGAGACGGGAAATCAGCCCCAGCATTTT.

This chain links TRBV19 with TRBJ1-5, with D perhaps TRBD1 (6 bases). The length of the CDR3 is 14 residues. Germline CDR1 LNHDA, CDR2 SQIVND (reference sequence). The V gene lost 3 bases and the J gene lost 3 bases, with 9 bases spanning the gap. The CDR3 spells CASSIAGVNQPQHF. As DNA, the CDR3 is TGTGCCAGTAGTATCGCAGGGGTCAATCAGCCCCAGCATTTT.

This clone was counted between two and nine times. The rearrangement uses TRBV4-3 and TRBJ2-3; no definite D call. Germline lookup yields CDR1 LGHNA and CDR2 YSLEER. The CDR3 loop spans 16 amino acids. Trimming left V 0 bases short and J 0 bases short, with 10 bases between. The CDR3 loop reads CASSQDSSASTDTQYF. CDR3 sequence (DNA): TGCGCCAGCAGCCAAGACTCGAGCGCTAGCACAGATACGCAGTATTTT.

The V and J genes are TRBV28 and TRBJ2-5; D possibly corresponds to TRBD2 (6 bases). The DNA end is more similar to TRBJ2-7, so the J call may be wrong. Germline CDR1 reads MDHEN; CDR2 reads SYDVKM. This CDR3 contains 14 residues. CDR3 bases: TGTGCCAGCACCTTGGAGGGGTCTACCTACGAGCAGTACTTC. This translates into CASTLEGSTYEQYF.

This clone came up a few times. CDR3 coding DNA: TGTGCCAGCAGCTCACCCGGGTCCAACTATGGCTACACCTTC. Protein: CASSSPGSNYGYTF. The rearrangement joins TRBV5-5 to TRBJ1-2; no definite D call. Germline V gene sequence: CDR1 SGHKS, CDR2 YYEKEE (reference sequence). The CDR3 length is 14 residues. V was trimmed by 3 bases and J by 2 bases, leaving 11 bases between them.

This chain joins TRBV7-9 and TRBJ2-5; 7 bases line up with TRBD1. Trimming took 5 bases from V and 1 from J; bases not matched to a gene: 7. The CDR3 runs 15 residues. CDR1 is SEHNR, CDR2 FQNEAQ, per germline (reference sequence). CDR3 sequence reads: CASSTEWTGQETQYF. Written as DNA, the CDR3 is TGTGCCAGCAGCACCGAATGGACAGGCCAAGAGACCCAGTACTTC.

CDR3 amino acids: CASSGETAIDTEAFF. CDR3 coding DNA: TGCGCCAGCAGTGGAGAGACAGCTATTGACACTGAAGCTTTCTTT. J is TRBJ1-1 and V is TRBV10-1, with a possible D match to TRBD1 (5 bases). The CDR3 contains 15 residues. Germline V CDR1 and CDR2: WNHNN, SYGVQD (reference sequence). The V end lost 4 bases, the J end lost 3 bases, and 15 bases lay between the germline ends.

This rearrangement joins TRBV5-6 to TRBJ2-5, with 12 bases matching TRBD2. Matching the DNA end better, TRBJ2-7 makes the J call doubtful. Looked up from germline, CDR1 is SGHDT and CDR2 is YYEEEE. This CDR3 spans 16 amino acids. In DNA, the CDR3 is TGTGCCAGCAGCGCGGGACTAGCGGGTCCTGCCTACGAGCAGTACTTC. Amino acids: CASSAGLAGPAYEQYF.

The V and J genes are TRBV29-1 and TRBJ1-2; the D gene is possibly TRBD1 (6 bases). The germline CDR1 and CDR2 sequences are SQVTM and ANQGSEA. V lost 7 bases to trimming and J lost 0 bases, with 30 bases between them. CDR3 length: 19 residues. In DNA form, the CDR3 reads TGCAGCGCCGCCCACGGAGGGGGGGGGACGACAAATGCTAACTATGGCTACACCTTC. This encodes CSAAHGGGGTTNANYGYTF.

The CDR3 DNA is TGTGCCAGCAGGCAGGACAGGGGGGTTAAAGACACTGAAGCTTTCTTT. Protein: CASRQDRGVKDTEAFF. The rearrangement joins TRBV11-1 to TRBJ1-1; the match to TRBD1 covers 10 bases. The CDR3 consists of 16 residues. Germline CDR1 and CDR2: SGHAT and FQDESV (reference sequence). J gave up 3 bases and V 6 bases, and 10 bases lay outside the gene matches.

The rearrangement uses TRBV5-1 and TRBJ1-3, with 8 bases identical to TRBD1. Trimming took 4 bases from V and 4 from J; bases not matched to a gene: 4. The CDR3 is made up of 14 amino acids. Germline CDR1 reads SGHRS; CDR2 reads YFSETQ. In DNA, the CDR3 is TGCGCCAGCAGCCTCCAGGGGGCGGGAAACACCATATATTTT. This sequence encodes CASSLQGAGNTIYF.

The V call is TRBV19, the J call TRBJ1-5; maybe TRBD1 (6 bases). Trimming stripped 8 bases from V and 4 bases from J, with 24 bases between. Germline V gene data show CDR1 as LNHDA and CDR2 as SQIVND (reference sequence). The CDR3 has 17 amino acids. CDR3 region: CASPCPGGRNSNQPQHF. As DNA, the CDR3 is TGTGCCAGTCCTTGCCCGGGGGGCCGGAATTCTAATCAGCCCCAGCATTTT.

The chain joins TRBV9 to TRBJ1-4; tentative D call: TRBD1 (5 bases). The CDR3 runs 13 residues. CDR1 is SGDLS and CDR2 is YYNGEE in the germline V gene. V was cut by 3 bases and J by 5 bases, with 8 bases left in between. CDR3 sequence: CASSEGANEKLFF. Written as DNA, the CDR3 is TGTGCCAGCAGCGAAGGGGCAAATGAAAAACTGTTTTTT.

A note on this clone: The junction differs from germline at one of its ends, possibly a read error. The J gene is TRBJ1-4, the V gene TRBV5-1; D is uncertain. The length of the CDR3 is 16 residues. CDR1 and CDR2 (germline): SGHRS, YFSETQ. The CDR3: CASSLAEPATNEQLFF. DNA of the CDR3: TGCGCCAGCAGCTTGGCCGAACCGGCAACTAATGAACAACTGTTTTTT.

V usage is TRBV30 and J usage is TRBJ2-3; D not resolved. The CDR3 loop spans 12 amino acids. Trimming took 1 base from V and 6 from J, leaving 8 bases between them. Germline CDR1 GTSNPN, CDR2 SVGIG (reference sequence). This CDR3 reads CAWSDPGDTQYF. The DNA of the CDR3 is TGTGCCTGGAGTGATCCGGGTGATACGCAGTATTTT. Supplemented by reference TRBV30 and TRBJ2-3, the full variable domain reads SQTIHQWPATLVQPVGSPLSLECTVEGTSNPNLYWYRQAAGRGLQLLFYSVGIGQISSEVPQNLSASRPQDRQFILSSKKLLLSDSGFYLCAWSDPGDTQYFGPGTRLTVL.

J is TRBJ1-1 and V is TRBV5-8, with D tentatively TRBD1 (5 bases). V dropped 1 base and J dropped 1 base, with 8 bases sitting between them. CDR3 size: 14 residues. CDR1 and CDR2 (germline): SGHTS, YDEGEE. The CDR3 sequence: CASSLSGGNTEAFF. In nucleotides, the CDR3 is TGTGCCAGCAGCTTGTCCGGGGGGAACACTGAAGCTTTCTTT.